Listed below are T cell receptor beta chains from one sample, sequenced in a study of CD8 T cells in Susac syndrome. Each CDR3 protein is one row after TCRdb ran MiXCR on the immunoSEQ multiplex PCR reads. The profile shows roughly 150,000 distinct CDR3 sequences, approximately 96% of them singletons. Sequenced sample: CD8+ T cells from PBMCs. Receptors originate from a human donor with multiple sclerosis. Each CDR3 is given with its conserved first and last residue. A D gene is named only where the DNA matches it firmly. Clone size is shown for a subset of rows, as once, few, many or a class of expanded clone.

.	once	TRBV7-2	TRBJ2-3	CASSLAAINTDTQYF	TGTGCCAGCAGCTTAGCCGCAATTAACACAGATACGCAGTATTTT
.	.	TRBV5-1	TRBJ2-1	CASRTSPSSYNEQFF	TGCGCCAGCAGGACTAGTCCGAGCTCCTACAATGAGCAGTTCTTC
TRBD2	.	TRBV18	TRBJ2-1	CASSPATSGGNEQFF	TGTGCCAGCTCACCGGCAACTAGCGGGGGAAATGAGCAGTTCTTC
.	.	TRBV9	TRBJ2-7	CASSVGGNDEQYF	TGTGCCAGCAGCGTAGGGGGGAACGACGAGCAGTACTTC
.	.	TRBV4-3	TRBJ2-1	CASSQDGWTDGNEQFF	TGCGCCAGCAGCCAAGATGGCTGGACGGACGGCAATGAGCAGTTCTTC
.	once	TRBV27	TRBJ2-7	CASSALQDEQYF	TGTGCCAGCAGTGCCTTACAGGACGAGCAGTACTTC
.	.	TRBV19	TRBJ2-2	CASSTTFGGGLSTGELFF	TGTGCCAGTAGTACAACATTTGGAGGGGGGCTCAGCACCGGGGAGCTGTTTTTT
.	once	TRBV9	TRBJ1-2	CASSVAARDYGYTF	TGTGCCAGCAGCGTAGCGGCCCGGGACTATGGCTACACCTTC
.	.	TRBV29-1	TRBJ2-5	CSVVREGQETQYF	TGCAGCGTTGTCCGAGAGGGGCAAGAGACCCAGTACTTC
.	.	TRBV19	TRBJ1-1	CASSMGINTEAFF	TGTGCCAGTAGTATGGGGATAAACACTGAAGCTTTCTTT
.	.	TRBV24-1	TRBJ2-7	CATSQGGYEQYF	TGTGCCACCAGCCAGGGGGGCTACGAGCAGTACTTC
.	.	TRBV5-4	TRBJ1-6	CASSPGVAPLHF	TGTGCCAGCAGCCCAGGGGTAGCACCCCTCCACTTT
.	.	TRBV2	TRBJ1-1	CASKGYLMNTEAFF	TGTGCCAGCAAGGGCTACCTCATGAACACTGAAGCTTTCTTT
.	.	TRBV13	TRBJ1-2	CASSAGGGGYTF	TGTGCCAGCAGCGCCGGAGGGGGAGGCTACACCTTC
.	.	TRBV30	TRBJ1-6	CAWSSENYNSPLHF	TGTGCCTGGAGTTCAGAAAACTATAATTCACCCCTCCACTTT
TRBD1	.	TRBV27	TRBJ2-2	CASSLVVGTGHTGELFF	TGTGCCAGCAGTTTAGTTGTTGGGACAGGGCACACCGGGGAGCTGTTTTTT
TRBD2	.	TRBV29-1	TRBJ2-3	CSVTGGGDPASTDTQYF	TGCAGCGTTACTGGCGGGGGAGACCCTGCGAGCACAGATACGCAGTATTTT
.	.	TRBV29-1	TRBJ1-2	CSVHPQGRQNGYTF	TGCAGCGTTCACCCCCAGGGCCGGCAAAATGGCTACACCTTC
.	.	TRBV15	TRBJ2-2	CATSRDVGRKANTGELFF	TGTGCCACCAGCAGAGATGTCGGACGGAAAGCGAACACCGGGGAGCTGTTTTTT
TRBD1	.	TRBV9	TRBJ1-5	CASSATGDQPQHF	TGTGCCAGCAGCGCGACAGGGGATCAGCCCCAGCATTTT
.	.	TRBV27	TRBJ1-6	CASSLTYSPQALHF	TGTGCCAGCAGTTTAACCTATTCCCCTCAAGCCCTCCACTTT
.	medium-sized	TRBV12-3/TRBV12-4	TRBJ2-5	CASSFGETQYF	TGTGCCAGCAGCTTCGGGGAGACCCAGTACTTC
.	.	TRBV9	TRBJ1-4	CASTPGGTTNEKLFF	TGTGCCAGCACACCGGGGGGGACAACTAATGAAAAACTGTTTTTT
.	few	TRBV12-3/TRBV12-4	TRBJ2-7	CASSRGNYEQYF	TGTGCCAGCAGTCGGGGGAACTACGAGCAGTACTTC
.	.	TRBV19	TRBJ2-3	CASSIGSLFTDTQYF	TGTGCCAGTAGTATAGGTTCACTGTTCACAGATACGCAGTATTTT
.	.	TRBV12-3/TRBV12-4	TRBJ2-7	CASTPDSLYEQYF	TGTGCCAGCACCCCGGACAGTTTGTACGAGCAGTACTTC
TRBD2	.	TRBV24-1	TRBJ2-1	CATSEPTSGGYNEQFF	TGTGCCACCAGTGAACCAACTAGCGGAGGATACAATGAGCAGTTCTTC
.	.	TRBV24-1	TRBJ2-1	CATSDSSRDGKFF	TGTGCCACCAGTGATTCATCCCGGGACGGGAAGTTCTTC
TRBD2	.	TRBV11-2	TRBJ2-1	CASSLDTSAGGRHNEQFF	TGTGCCAGCAGCTTAGATACTTCGGCGGGGGGGCGTCATAATGAGCAGTTCTTC
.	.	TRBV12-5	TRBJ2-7	CASGLTPGSPTGEQYF	TGTGCTAGTGGTTTGACCCCGGGCTCTCCTACGGGCGAGCAGTACTTC
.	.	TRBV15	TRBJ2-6	CATSRATGTGANVLTF	TGTGCCACCAGCAGAGCCACAGGGACTGGGGCCAACGTCCTGACTTTC
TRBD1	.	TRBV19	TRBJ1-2	CASSIDRTGASRGYTF	TGTGCCAGTAGTATAGATCGGACAGGGGCTTCACGAGGCTACACCTTC
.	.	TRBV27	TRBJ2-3	CASSLLRGGIRDTQYF	TGTGCCAGCAGTTTACTCAGGGGTGGGATACGAGATACGCAGTATTTT
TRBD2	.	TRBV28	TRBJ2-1	CASSLTSGGIRLQFF	TGTGCCAGCAGTTTAACTAGCGGGGGGATAAGGTTGCAGTTCTTC
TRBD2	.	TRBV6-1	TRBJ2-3	CASSEWLAAGGADTQYF	TGTGCCAGCAGTGAATGGCTAGCGGCTGGTGGGGCAGATACGCAGTATTTT
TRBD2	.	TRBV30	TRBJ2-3	CAWSVKAGSDTQYF	TGTGCCTGGAGTGTAAAAGCGGGGAGCGATACGCAGTATTTT
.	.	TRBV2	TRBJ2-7	CASSESAGFHEQYF	TGTGCCAGCAGTGAATCGGCAGGTTTCCACGAGCAGTACTTC
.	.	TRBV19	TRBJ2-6	CASSRAVFGANVLTF	TGTGCCAGTAGTAGAGCGGTCTTTGGGGCCAACGTCCTGACTTTC
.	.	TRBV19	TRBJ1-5	CARKRAGNQPQHF	TGTGCGAGGAAAAGGGCAGGCAATCAGCCCCAGCATTTT
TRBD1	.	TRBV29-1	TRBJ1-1	CSVDWGTENTEAFF	TGCAGCGTTGACTGGGGGACAGAGAACACTGAAGCTTTCTTT
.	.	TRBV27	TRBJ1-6	CASSSPYNSPLHF	TGTGCCAGCAGTTCCCCATACAATTCACCCCTCCACTTT
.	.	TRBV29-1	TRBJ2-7	CSVVPSVTDTYEQYF	TGCAGCGTTGTACCCTCAGTGACAGATACCTACGAGCAGTACTTC
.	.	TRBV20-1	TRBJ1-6	CSARDRPLSSYNSPLHF	TGCAGTGCTAGAGATCGGCCCCTCAGCTCCTATAATTCACCCCTCCACTTT